One sample yielded the 14 T cell receptor beta chains listed below, sequenced in a study of OX40 agonist ivuxolimab in advanced cancers. Sequencing was performed with immunoSEQ multiplex PCR; in TCRdb, only in-frame clones are kept and a portion is missing. The sample has tens of thousands of clones; approximately 78% are singletons. Here the sequenced sample was CD4+ or CD8+ T cells sorted from blood, taken in a trial of the OX40 agonist ivuxolimab. These receptors came from an adult with an advanced solid tumor such as melanoma, head and neck, liver or kidney cancer.

This chain links TRBV6-6 with TRBJ2-7; 11 bases agree with TRBD1. The CDR3 contains 15 residues. Per the germline V gene, CDR1 is MNHNY and CDR2 is SVGAGI (reference sequence). With 0 bases clipped from V and 2 bases from J, the junction kept 0 bases outside the gene matches. The CDR3 DNA is TGTGCCAGCAGTTACTCGGGACAGGGGGCCTACGAGCAGTACTTC. Residues: CASSYSGQGAYEQYF.

This clone was observed a few times. The V call is TRBV5-4, the J call TRBJ1-2; maybe TRBD1 (5 bases). V lost 0 bases to trimming and J lost 9 bases, with 12 bases between them. The CDR3 has 13 residues. The V gene's germline CDR1 is SGHNT and CDR2 YYREEE (reference sequence). The CDR3 sequence is CASSLEGFKRYTF. As DNA, the CDR3 is TGTGCCAGCAGCTTGGAGGGGTTCAAGCGCTACACCTTC.

This chain uses TRBV7-2 with TRBJ2-2; TRBD2 matches at 10 bases. Germline CDR1 SGHTA, CDR2 FQGNSA. The CDR3 length is 15 residues. The V segment lost 5 bases and the J segment 4 bases; nucleotides outside the gene matches: 4. This chain's CDR3 is CASSPTSGVTGELFF. CDR3 nucleotides: TGTGCCAGCAGCCCTACTAGCGGGGTCACCGGGGAGCTGTTTTTT.

The chain combines TRBV5-1 with TRBJ2-6, with D hard to call. The CDR3 extends over 17 amino acids. Germline CDR1 reads SGHRS; CDR2 reads YFSETQ. The V end lost 3 bases, the J end lost 6 bases, and 19 bases lay between the germline ends. The CDR3 DNA reads as TGCGCCAGCAGCTCCCAGCTTGTCCATAATTCGGCCAACGTCCTGACTTTC. This sequence encodes CASSSQLVHNSANVLTF.

CDR3 sequence: CASSYSVLMNTEAFF. CDR3 bases: TGTGCCAGCAGTTACTCGGTTCTGATGAACACTGAAGCTTTCTTT. V is TRBV6-5 and J is TRBJ1-1; D call uncertain. CDR1 is MNHEY and CDR2 is SVGAGI in the germline V gene. This CDR3 is 15 amino acids long. V was shortened by 0 bases and J by 0 bases, with 8 bases between the two germline ends.

This clone was picked up one time. The chain recombines TRBV19 with TRBJ2-3, with D possibly being TRBD1 or TRBD2 (5 bases each). CDR3 length: 15 amino acids. CDR1 and CDR2 (germline): LNHDA, SQIVND (reference sequence). Deletions cut 6 bases from V and 2 bases from J, with 15 bases between. The CDR3 loop is CASSPRDPLTDTQYF. The DNA of the CDR3 is TGTGCCAGTAGCCCCAGGGACCCGCTCACAGATACGCAGTATTTT.

This clone was recorded once. This chain joins TRBV6-1 and TRBJ1-5; D remains unclear. Germline V lookup: CDR1 MNHNS, CDR2 SASEGT. V lost 10 bases to trimming and J lost 1 base, with 11 bases between them. The CDR3 is made up of 13 amino acids. The chain's CDR3 is CATDPTSNQPQHF. In DNA, the CDR3 is TGTGCCACCGACCCGACAAGCAATCAGCCCCAGCATTTT.

The V and J genes are TRBV28 and TRBJ1-4; D is uncertain. Between the trimmed V and J ends, which lost 4 bases and 4 bases, there was a span of 10 bases. In germline, CDR1 is MDHEN, CDR2 SYDVKM. The length of the CDR3 is 14 residues. The DNA of the CDR3 is TGTGCCAGCAGTTCCCTTTCCCTTAATGAAAAACTGTTTTTT. This translates into CASSSLSLNEKLFF.

The chain joins TRBV6-6 to TRBJ1-1; 9 nucleotides align to TRBD1. Germline V gene lookup returns CDR1 MNHNY and CDR2 SVGAGI (reference sequence). The CDR3 is made up of 14 amino acids. J was trimmed by 2 bases and V by 7 bases; bases with no gene match: 5. The CDR3 nucleotides read TGTGCCAGCACCCAGGGACAGGGCAACACTGAAGCTTTCTTT. Protein product: CASTQGQGNTEAFF.

The chain joins TRBV5-1 to TRBJ2-1; no clear D gene. The V gene lost 6 bases and the J gene lost 0 bases, with 13 bases spanning the gap. The CDR3 runs to 15 residues. CDR1 is SGHRS and CDR2 is YFSETQ in the germline V gene. The CDR3 DNA sequence: TGCGCCAGCACCCGGACCGCTGTCTCCTACAATGAGCAGTTCTTC. This sequence encodes CASTRTAVSYNEQFF.

The sample holds a few counts of this clone. J is TRBJ1-5 and V is TRBV19; tentative D call: TRBD1 (5 bases). CDR3 size: 17 residues. Germline V gene data show CDR1 as LNHDA and CDR2 as SQIVND (reference sequence). V gave up 2 bases and J gave up 0 bases, with 14 bases separating them. The CDR3 sequence: CASSIRSGSFSNQPQHF. For the CDR3, the DNA is TGTGCCAGTAGTATACGGTCAGGGAGCTTTAGCAATCAGCCCCAGCATTTT.

Only a few counts were recorded for this clone. This chain connects TRBV7-3 to TRBJ1-2; no clear D gene. Germline values: CDR1 SGHTA, CDR2 FQGTGA. CDR3 length: 13 residues. With 2 bases removed from V and 7 bases from J, the gap between germline ends came to 11 bases. The DNA for the CDR3 is TGTGCCAGCAGCTTAGGAGGGAAGGTTGGCTACACCTTC. This codes for CASSLGGKVGYTF.

This chain connects TRBV2 to TRBJ2-1; 8 nucleotides align to TRBD1. V dropped 4 bases and J dropped 5; count of bases not matched to a gene: 4. This CDR3 is built from 14 residues. The germline V gene encodes CDR1 SNHLY and CDR2 FYNNEI. The CDR3 spells CASSGRTGNNEQFF. CDR3 DNA: TGTGCCAGCAGTGGGAGGACAGGGAACAATGAGCAGTTCTTC. Using reference TRBV2 and TRBJ2-1 for the parts outside the CDR3, the full variable domain is EPEVTQTPSHQVTQMGQEVILRCVPISNHLYFYWYRQILGQKVEFLVSFYNNEISEKSEIFDDQFSVERPDGSNFTLKIRSTKLEDSAMYFCASSGRTGNNEQFFGPGTRLTVL.

The rearrangement links TRBV4-3 to TRBJ1-2; D gene unclear. Germline CDR1 and CDR2: LGHNA and YSLEER. The CDR3 sequence is 15 residues long. Trimming removed 0 bases at V and 3 bases at J, with 11 bases between. CDR3 in amino acids: CASSQETAWDYGYTF. Here the CDR3 DNA reads TGCGCCAGCAGCCAAGAAACCGCCTGGGACTATGGCTACACCTTC.